This TCR beta chain was sequenced for a study of blood T cell repertoires in COVID-19. This CDR3 has 13 amino acids. Germline loops: CDR1 SGHTA, CDR2 FQGNSA. Trimming took off 7 bases at V and 7 bases at J, with 14 bases between the two ends. In the authors' workflow: Estimation of nucleated cell counts was performed using reference gene primer amplification. The method was immunoSEQ multiplex PCR; TCRdb's version includes in-frame clones alone and lacks a portion of them. The V and J calls and clone size come from that table; D and trimming were worked out from the DNA. The sample records some 310,000 clones, nearly 90% being singletons.

Sequencing used PBMCs or T cells enriched from blood (not recorded which). The V gene is TRBV7-2, the J gene TRBJ2-1; TRBD2 is a possible D gene (6 bases). The receptor was isolated from a woman between 25 and 40 years old who had recovered from COVID-19. The CDR3 nucleotides are TGTGCCAGCATCAAAAACGGAGGGAATGAGCAGTTCTTC. It yields the protein CASIKNGGNEQFF.